This T cell receptor beta chain came from a study of blood T cell repertoires in COVID-19. Participants' own reports of clinical history determined their cohort assignment. In the authors' workflow: By means of reference gene primer amplification, nucleated cell counts were estimated. Data came from immunoSEQ multiplex PCR; TCRdb stores just in-frame clones and leaves some out. V and J calls and clone size are those listed in that table; D and trimming were worked out from the DNA. Of about 270,000 clones in the sample, around 93% are singletons; the top ten hold approximately 2.9%. Trimming left V 1 base short and J 8 bases short, with 15 bases between. The CDR3 is 15 amino acids. CDR1 is SEHNR, CDR2 FQNEAQ, per germline (reference sequence).

V usage is TRBV7-9 and J usage is TRBJ2-1; a weak D match, TRBD2 (5 bases). The sequenced sample was PBMCs or T cells enriched from blood (not recorded which). The sequence came from a man between 40 and 49 years old who had been exposed to COVID-19. CDR3: CASSLVDWMMDEQFF. The CDR3 nucleotides are TGTGCCAGCAGCTTAGTGGACTGGATGATGGATGAGCAGTTCTTC. Full variable domain (missing parts from reference TRBV7-9 and TRBJ2-1): DTGVSQNPRHKITKRGQNVTFRCDPISEHNRLYWYRQTLGQGPEFLTYFQNEAQLEKSRLLSDRFSAERPKGSFSTLEIQRTEQGDSAMYLCASSLVDWMMDEQFFGPGTRLTVL.